This section outlines one TCR beta chain sequence together with its context. Its antigen remains unknown. The data derive from a study of T cells after yellow fever vaccination. Study findings and constraints: Just a small share of clonotypes turned up in the CD4 compartment as well as the CD8 compartment.

CDR3 size: 13 residues. Germline V gives CDR1 SGHTA, CDR2 FQGNSA. Trimming pared 4 bases from V and 7 bases from J, leaving 11 bases between. MiXCR, applied by TCRdb to the 5' RACE reads, yields one record per CDR3 protein. The top ten hold more than 12% of the sample, which has 500,000 to 650,000 distinct CDR3 sequences, 9% to 15% seen once. The specimen comprised PBMCs, sampled on the day of the yellow fever booster vaccination. The origin of this receptor is a man aged 30 to 39 who received the YFV17D yellow fever vaccine. The chain joins TRBV7-2 to TRBJ1-5; possible D gene TRBD1, 6 bases. The DNA of the CDR3 is TGTGCCAGCAGCTCAGGGGAGGTCCAGCCCCAGCATTTT. This encodes CASSSGEVQPQHF.